This TCR beta chain is drawn from a study of T cell clonality in common variable immunodeficiency. Broader study findings: In common variable immunodeficiency, TCR beta chains reportedly carried fewer deletions and N-nucleotide insertions.

Germline CDR1 DFQATT, CDR2 SNEGSKA (reference sequence). The CDR3 has 14 residues. Trimming removed 1 base at V and 4 bases at J, with 11 bases between. There are many counts of this clone. As yet, its antigen is unknown. The read terminates 3 residues before the CDR3 end, so the remaining end is supplied by the germline J gene. CVID and control samples used equivalent genomic DNA input. Sequencing used immunoSEQ multiplex PCR; TCRdb keeps in-frame clones, though not all of them. The counts give about 32,000 clones, none of them seen only once; roughly 5.9% is held by the top ten. The receptor comes from a human donor with common variable immunodeficiency. The chain joins TRBV20-1 to TRBJ1-5, with D maybe TRBD1 (5 bases). The source material was peripheral blood mononuclear cells. This chain's CDR3 is CSARAGSENQPQHF. The part of the CDR3 DNA that was read is TGCAGTGCTAGAGCAGGGTCGGAGAATCAGCCC.